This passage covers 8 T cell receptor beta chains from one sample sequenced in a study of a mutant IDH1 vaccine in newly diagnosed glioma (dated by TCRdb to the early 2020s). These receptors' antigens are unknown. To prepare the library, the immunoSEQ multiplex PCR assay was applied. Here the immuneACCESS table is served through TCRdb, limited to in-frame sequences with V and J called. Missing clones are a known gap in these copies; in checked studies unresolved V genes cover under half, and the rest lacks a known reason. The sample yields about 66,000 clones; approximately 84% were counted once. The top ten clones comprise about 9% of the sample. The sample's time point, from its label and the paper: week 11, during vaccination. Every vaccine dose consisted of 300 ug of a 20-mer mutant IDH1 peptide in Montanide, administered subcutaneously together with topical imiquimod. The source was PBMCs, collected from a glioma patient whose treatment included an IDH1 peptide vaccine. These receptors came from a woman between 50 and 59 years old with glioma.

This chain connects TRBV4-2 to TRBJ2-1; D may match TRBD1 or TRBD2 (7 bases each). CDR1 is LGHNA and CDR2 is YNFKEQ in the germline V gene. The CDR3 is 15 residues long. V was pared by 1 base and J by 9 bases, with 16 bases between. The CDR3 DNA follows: TGTGCCAGCAGCCAAGGGAGGGGACAGCGGGGTGAGCAGTTCTTC. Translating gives CASSQGRGQRGEQFF.

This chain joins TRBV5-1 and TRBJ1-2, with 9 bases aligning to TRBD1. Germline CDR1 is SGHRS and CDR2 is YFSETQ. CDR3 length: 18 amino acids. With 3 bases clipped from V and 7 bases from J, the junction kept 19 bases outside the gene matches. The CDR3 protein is CASSSVTSTGGIAGGYTF. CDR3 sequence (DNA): TGCGCCAGCAGCTCGGTTACAAGCACAGGGGGCATAGCAGGTGGCTACACCTTC.

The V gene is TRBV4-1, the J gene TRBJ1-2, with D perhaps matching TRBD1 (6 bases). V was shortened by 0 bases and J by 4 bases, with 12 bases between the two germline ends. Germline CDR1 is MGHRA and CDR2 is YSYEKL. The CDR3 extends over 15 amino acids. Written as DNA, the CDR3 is TGCGCCAGCAGCCAAGAAGGGGGAAATGGCTATGGCTACACCTTC. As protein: CASSQEGGNGYGYTF.

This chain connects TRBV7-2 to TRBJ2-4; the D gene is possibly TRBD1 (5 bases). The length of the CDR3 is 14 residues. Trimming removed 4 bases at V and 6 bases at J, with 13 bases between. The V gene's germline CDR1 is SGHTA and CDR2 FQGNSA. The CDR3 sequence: CASSSTVRGNIQYF. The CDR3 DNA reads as TGTGCCAGCAGCTCGACAGTTCGTGGAAACATTCAGTACTTC.

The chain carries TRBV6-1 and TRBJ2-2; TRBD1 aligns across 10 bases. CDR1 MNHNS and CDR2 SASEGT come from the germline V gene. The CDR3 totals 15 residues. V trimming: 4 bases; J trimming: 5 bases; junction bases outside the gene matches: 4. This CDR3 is CASSVTGGRTGELFF. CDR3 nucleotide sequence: TGTGCCAGCAGTGTGACAGGGGGCAGGACCGGGGAGCTGTTTTTT.

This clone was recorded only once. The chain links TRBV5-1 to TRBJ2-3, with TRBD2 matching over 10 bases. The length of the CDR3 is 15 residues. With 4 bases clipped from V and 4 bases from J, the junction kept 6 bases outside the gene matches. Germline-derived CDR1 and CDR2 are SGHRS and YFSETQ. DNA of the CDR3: TGCGCCAGCAGCGCCTGGACTAGCGGAGCAGATACGCAGTATTTT. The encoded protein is CASSAWTSGADTQYF.

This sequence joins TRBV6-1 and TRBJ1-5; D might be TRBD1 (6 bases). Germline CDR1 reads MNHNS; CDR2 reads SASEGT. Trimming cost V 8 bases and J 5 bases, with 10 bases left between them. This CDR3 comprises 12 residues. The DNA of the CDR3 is TGTGCCAGCTTACAGGGCTATCAGCCCCAGCATTTT. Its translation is CASLQGYQPQHF.

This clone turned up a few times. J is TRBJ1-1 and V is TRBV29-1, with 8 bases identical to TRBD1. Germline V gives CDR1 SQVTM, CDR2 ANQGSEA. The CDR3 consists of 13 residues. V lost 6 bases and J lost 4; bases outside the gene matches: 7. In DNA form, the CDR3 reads TGCAGCGTCATGACACAGGGGGGCACTGAAGCTTTCTTT. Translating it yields CSVMTQGGTEAFF.